This T cell receptor (beta chain) was captured by sequencing in a study of cytomegalovirus exposure and HLA in healthy donors. Study-wide findings and caveats: The sole available immune exposure information was CMV serostatus. Investigators reported over 150 TCR beta chains as tied to cytomegalovirus. 87-base-pair reads could not separate some V segments, including TRBV6-2 and TRBV6-3.

Each donor was healthy, and each was a bone marrow donor. Comments on this clone: The antigen is not known.

A multiplex PCR was run with 60 Vbeta primers and 13 Jbeta primers. Profiled with immunoSEQ multiplex PCR; TCRdb holds only in-frame clones, not every one. The repertoire holds 100,000 or so clones, with about 13% as singletons. Germline assignment: CDR1 KGHSH and CDR2 LQKENI. The CDR3 is made up of 15 amino acids. J was trimmed by 1 base and V by 3 bases; bases with no gene match: 5. Sequenced material: PBMCs. The clonotype comes from a man aged 40-50 years in good health and CMV-seropositive. V usage is TRBV18 and J usage is TRBJ1-1; TRBD1 aligns across 7 bases. The CDR3 bases are TGTGCCAGCTCACCGGGACAGCGATCGAACACTGAAGCTTTCTTT. It translates to CASSPGQRSNTEAFF. Filled out from reference TRBV18 and TRBJ1-1, the complete variable domain reads NAGVMQNPRHLVRRRGQEARLRCSPMKGHSHVYWYRQLPEEGLKFMVYLQKENIIDESGMPKERFSAEFPKEGPSILRIQQVVRGDSAAYFCASSPGQRSNTEAFFGQGTRLTVV.